This TCR beta chain was sequenced during a study of T cells expressing NK-cell markers. The wider study: TCR beta repertoires came from sorted CD3+CD56+NKG2C+, CD3+CD56+NKG2C- and CD3+CD56-NKG2C+ T cells. Seven of eight sequenced donors tested HCMV-seropositive; one tested seronegative.

Researchers built TCR beta cDNA using 5'RACE template switching with UMIs. After re-calling the 5' RACE reads, TCRdb lists one entry per CDR3 protein, DNA absent. The sample totals some 300,000 distinct CDR3 sequences; its top ten clones hold 0.39%. Findings and limits, study-wide: Dominance of the CD3+CD56-NKG2C+ fraction by these clonotypes also held in several donors.

In regard to this clonotype: Its antigen is unknown.

This CDR3 region has 15 residues. The germline V gene encodes CDR1 LGHNT and CDR2 FRNRAP. The receptor was derived from a man aged 18 to 35 in good health. Sequenced input: blood T cells: a sorted CD56 or NKG2C T cell subset, CD4+ or CD8+ T cells, or bulk PBMC T cells (not recorded which). The chain recombines TRBV12-5 with TRBJ2-1. This chain's CDR3 is CASGLVLGGRNEQFF.